The clone carrying this TCR beta chain came up a few times. This entry belongs to a study of human T cells and chemical hapten exposure. Study overall: In the sensitization step, 2% DPC was placed on roughly 2 cm by roughly 2 cm of upper inner arm skin.

TCRdb redid the calling of the RACE reads with MiXCR, one entry per CDR3 protein. The sample shows roughly 80,000 distinct CDR3 sequences, approximately 11% of them seen only once. Trimming cost V 1 base and J 6 bases, with 13 bases left between them. CDR1 SGHRS and CDR2 YFSETQ come from the germline V gene. The CDR3 has 14 residues. The time point is: patch test 1, 2 weeks after DPC sensitization. Treatment in this sample: therapeutic diphenylcyclopropenone sensitization with weekly scalp DPC. This TCR was sampled from a woman aged 45 to 65 with alopecia areata. Some clones in this sample may be carry-over from other donors' samples. This sample comprised whole blood, obtained in connection with sensitization to the hapten diphenylcyclopropenone (DPC). The genes are TRBV5-1 and TRBJ2-5; D possibly corresponds to TRBD1 (6 bases). This CDR3 reads CASSLPAGAKTQYF. CDR3 in DNA: TGCGCCAGCAGCTTGCCGGCAGGGGCTAAGACCCAGTACTTC. The full variable domain, in which reference TRBV5-1 and TRBJ2-5 provide the parts outside the CDR3, is KAGVTQTPRYLIKTRGQQVTLSCSPISGHRSVSWYQQTPGQGLQFLFEYFSETQRNKGNFPGRFSGRQFSNSRSEMNVSTLELGDSALYLCASSLPAGAKTQYFGPGTRLLVL.